Detailed here is one TCR beta chain. Its antigen specificity is not known. It has no much larger one-base neighbor in the sample; base qualities were not kept. These data belong to a study of human thymus T cells (dated by TCRdb to 2020 to 2021). Regarding the study in general: The study used roughly 8 infant thymus samples plus four related peripheral blood samples to characterize TCR alpha and beta repertoires. Donor ages ranged from roughly 6 to 244 days, and the cohort comprised roughly 6 male and a couple of female infants.

The immunoSEQ multiplex PCR assay was used to amplify the TCRB and TCRAD loci from a standardized amount of quality-controlled genomic DNA. Amplicons spanned the V(D)J region at a length sufficient to cover the CDR3 and identify V and J genes. Through the commercial immunoSEQ service, the amplicons were sequenced on an Illumina platform. The study's processing was this. Corrections for primer bias and sequencing errors followed previously described methods, while TCRAD and TCRB definitions were based on the IMGT database. The repertoires were analysed using immunoSEQ Analyzer 3.0 and VDJTools for basic statistics, V/J segment usage, diversity estimates, rarefaction and pairwise overlap. Diversity was estimated with Chao1, ChaoE, Efron-Thisted, Shannon and inverse Simpson indices, and also on datasets down-sampled to the smallest sample. Repertoire overlap used strict matching of CDR3 nucleotide sequence, V gene and J gene, with Jaccard-based multidimensional scaling clustering. TCRdb took over this immuneACCESS table, retaining in-frame rearrangements with V and J assigned. Such tables are incomplete; in checked studies, under half of the missing clones stem from an unresolved V gene, and the remainder is unexplained. From that table come the V and J calls and clone size; the DNA was used to work out D and trimming. The sample has tens of thousands of clones on record, approximately 97% of them singletons. Jointly, the top ten make up around 0.03% of the sample.

Here V drops 1 base and J drops 15 bases, and the junction holds 6 bases not matched to any gene. The CDR3 holds 11 amino acids from the cysteine to the phenylalanine. The only DNA kept is the CDR3, 33 bases in frame from the first base. The germline V gene (reference sequence) provides CDR1 DFQATT and CDR2 SNEGSKA. Summary of the overall study and its limitations: Both the thymic and the peripheral blood repertoires appeared to show biased V and J gene segment usage. According to the related research, thymic TCR repertoires were highly overlapping among unrelated individuals. On average, thymus samples gave 650,000 to 850,000 unique TCRB clonotypes, whereas blood samples gave around 80,000.

Thymus tissue was obtained as surgical resects removed during corrective cardiac surgery. In Finland, the donors were immunologically healthy infants who were having open corrective cardiac surgery for congenital heart defects. Thymocytes were mechanically released from the tissue and were stored as pellets of roughly 9-33 million cells at -70 degrees C. Genomic DNA was extracted from frozen cell pellets with a QIAsymphony instrument. The sample comprised thymus tissue. The receptor comes from a boy under two years old with a congenital heart defect but otherwise immunologically healthy. The chain uses TRBV20-1 and TRBJ2-1; TRBD1 lines up with 7 middle nucleotides. The CDR3 is CSARVRGRLFF. The sequence in DNA is TGCAGTGCTAGAGTAAGGGGGCGTCTGTTCTTC.